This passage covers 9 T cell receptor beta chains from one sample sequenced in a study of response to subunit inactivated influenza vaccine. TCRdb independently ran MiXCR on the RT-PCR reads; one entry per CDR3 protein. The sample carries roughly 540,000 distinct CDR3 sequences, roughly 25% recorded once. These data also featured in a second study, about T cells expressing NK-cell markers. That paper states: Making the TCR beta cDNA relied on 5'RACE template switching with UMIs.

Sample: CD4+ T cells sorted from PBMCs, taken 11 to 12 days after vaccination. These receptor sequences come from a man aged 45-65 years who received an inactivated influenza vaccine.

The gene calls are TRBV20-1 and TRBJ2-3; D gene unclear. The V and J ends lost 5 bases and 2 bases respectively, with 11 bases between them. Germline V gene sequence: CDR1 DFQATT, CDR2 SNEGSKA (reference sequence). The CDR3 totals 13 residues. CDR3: CSAPDGYTDTQYF. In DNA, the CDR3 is TGCAGTGCTCCGGACGGATACACAGATACGCAGTATTTT.

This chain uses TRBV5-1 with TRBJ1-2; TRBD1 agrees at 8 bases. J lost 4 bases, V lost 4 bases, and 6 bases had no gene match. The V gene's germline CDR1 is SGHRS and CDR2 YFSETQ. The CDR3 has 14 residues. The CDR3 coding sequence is TGCGCCAGCAGCGGATCAGGGGGCGGCTATGGCTACACCTTC. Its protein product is CASSGSGGGYGYTF.

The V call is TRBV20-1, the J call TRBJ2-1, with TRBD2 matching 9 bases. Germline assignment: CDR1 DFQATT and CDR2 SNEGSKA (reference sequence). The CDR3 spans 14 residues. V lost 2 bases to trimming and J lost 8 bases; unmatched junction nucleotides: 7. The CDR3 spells CSARWFSGSYEQFF. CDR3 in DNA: TGCAGTGCTAGATGGTTTAGCGGGAGTTATGAGCAGTTCTTC.

DNA for the CDR3: TGTGCCTGGCTTACTAGCGGGGGTTCGTATGAGCAGTTCTTC. It translates to CAWLTSGGSYEQFF. The rearrangement joins TRBV30 to TRBJ2-1, with TRBD2 matching over 11 bases. The trim removed 5 bases at V and 8 bases at J, leaving 8 bases unmatched. CDR1 and CDR2 (germline): GTSNPN, SVGIG (reference sequence). The CDR3 totals 14 residues.

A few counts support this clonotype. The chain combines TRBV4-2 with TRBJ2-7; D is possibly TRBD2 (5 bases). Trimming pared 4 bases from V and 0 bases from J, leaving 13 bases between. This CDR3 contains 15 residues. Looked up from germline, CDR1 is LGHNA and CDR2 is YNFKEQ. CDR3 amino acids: CASSPPGVRSYEQYF. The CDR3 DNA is TGTGCCAGCAGCCCCCCCGGGGTCCGCTCCTACGAGCAGTACTTC.

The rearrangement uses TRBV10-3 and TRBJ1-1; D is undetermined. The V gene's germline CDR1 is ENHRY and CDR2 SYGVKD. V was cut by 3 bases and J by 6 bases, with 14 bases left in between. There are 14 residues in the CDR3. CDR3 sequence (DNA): TGTGCCATCAGTGAAAGGGCTACGTCCTCTGAAGCTTTCTTT. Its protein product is CAISERATSSEAFF.

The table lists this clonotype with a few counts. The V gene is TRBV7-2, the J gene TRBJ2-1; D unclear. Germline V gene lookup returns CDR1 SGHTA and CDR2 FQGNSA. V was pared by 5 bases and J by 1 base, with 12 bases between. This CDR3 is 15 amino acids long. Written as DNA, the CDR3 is TGTGCCAGCAGCCCCCAGTTTGCGTCCTACAATGAGCAGTTCTTC. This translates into CASSPQFASYNEQFF.

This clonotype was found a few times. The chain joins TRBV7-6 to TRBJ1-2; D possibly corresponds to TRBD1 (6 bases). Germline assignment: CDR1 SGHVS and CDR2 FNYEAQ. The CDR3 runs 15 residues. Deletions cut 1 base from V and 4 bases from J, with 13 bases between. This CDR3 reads CASSLEGGRGYGYTF. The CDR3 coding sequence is TGTGCCAGCAGCTTAGAAGGGGGGAGAGGCTATGGCTACACCTTC.

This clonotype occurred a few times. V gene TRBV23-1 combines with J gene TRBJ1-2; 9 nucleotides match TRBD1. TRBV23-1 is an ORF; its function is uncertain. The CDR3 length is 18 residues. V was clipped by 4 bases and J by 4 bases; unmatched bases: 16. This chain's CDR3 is CASSLPGTGLPISYGYTF. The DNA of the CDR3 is TGCGCCAGCAGTCTCCCCGGGACAGGGCTTCCTATTAGCTATGGCTACACCTTC.